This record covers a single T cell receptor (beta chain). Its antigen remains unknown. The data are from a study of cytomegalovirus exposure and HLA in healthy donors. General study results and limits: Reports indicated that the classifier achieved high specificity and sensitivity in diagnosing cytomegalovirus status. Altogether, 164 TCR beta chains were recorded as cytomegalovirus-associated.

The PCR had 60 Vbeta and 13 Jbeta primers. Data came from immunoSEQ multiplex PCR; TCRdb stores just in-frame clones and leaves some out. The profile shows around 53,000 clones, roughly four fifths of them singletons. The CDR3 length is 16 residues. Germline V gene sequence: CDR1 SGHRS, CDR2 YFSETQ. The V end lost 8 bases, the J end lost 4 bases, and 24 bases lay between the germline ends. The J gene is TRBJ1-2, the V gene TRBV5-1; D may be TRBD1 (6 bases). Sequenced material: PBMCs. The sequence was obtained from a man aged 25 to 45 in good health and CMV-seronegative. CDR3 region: CASRSGFGQKLYGYTF. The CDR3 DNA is TGCGCCAGTCGGTCGGGTTTTGGACAGAAGCTCTATGGCTACACCTTC.